This T cell receptor beta chain was retrieved from a study of T cells of healthy individuals. V was clipped by 3 bases and J by 7 bases, with 13 bases between them. This CDR3 is 12 amino acids long. CDR1 is DFQATT and CDR2 is SNEGSKA in the germline V gene (reference sequence). TCRdb passed the 5' RACE reads through MiXCR, listing each CDR3 protein once. The table shows 100,000 or so distinct CDR3 sequences, with approximately 15% occurring only once. Ten or more counts support this clonotype. The chain combines TRBV20-1 with TRBJ2-7; D not resolved. The sequence came from a human donor in good health. In DNA form, the CDR3 reads TGCAGTGCTAGCCCCTCCGTAGGAGAGCAGTACTTC. This codes for CSASPSVGEQYF.